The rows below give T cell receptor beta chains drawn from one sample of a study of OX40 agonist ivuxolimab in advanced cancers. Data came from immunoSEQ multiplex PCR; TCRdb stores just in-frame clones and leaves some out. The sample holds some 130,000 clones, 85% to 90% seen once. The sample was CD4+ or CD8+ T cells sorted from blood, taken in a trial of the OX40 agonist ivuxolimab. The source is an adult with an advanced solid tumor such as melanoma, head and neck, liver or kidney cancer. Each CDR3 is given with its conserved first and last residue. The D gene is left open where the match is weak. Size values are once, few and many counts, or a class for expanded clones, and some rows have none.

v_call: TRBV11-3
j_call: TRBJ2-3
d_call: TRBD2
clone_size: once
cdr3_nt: TGTGCCAGCAGCTTAGACGGAGAGTCGGGGGGTACGCAGTATTTT
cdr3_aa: CASSLDGESGGTQYF

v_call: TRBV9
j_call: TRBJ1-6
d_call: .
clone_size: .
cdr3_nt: TGTGCCAGCAGCATCAACACCAATTCACCCCTCCACTTT
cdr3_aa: CASSINTNSPLHF

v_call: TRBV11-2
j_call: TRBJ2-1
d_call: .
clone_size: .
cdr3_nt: TGTGCCAGCAGCTTAACCCCAATTAGCTCCTACAATGAGCAGTTCTTC
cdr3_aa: CASSLTPISSYNEQFF

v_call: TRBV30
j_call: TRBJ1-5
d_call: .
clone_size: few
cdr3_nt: TGTGCCTGGAGTGGAGGGGGAGGTCAGCCCCAGCATTTT
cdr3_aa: CAWSGGGGQPQHF

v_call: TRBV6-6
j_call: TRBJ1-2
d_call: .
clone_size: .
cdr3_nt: TGTGCCAGCAGTCTACCGAGAAACTTGAACTATGGCTACACCTTC
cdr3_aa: CASSLPRNLNYGYTF

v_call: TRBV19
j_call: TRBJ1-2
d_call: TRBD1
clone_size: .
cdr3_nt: TGTGCCAGTAGTAACACAGGGGGCTCGAACTATGGCTACACCTTC
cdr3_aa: CASSNTGGSNYGYTF

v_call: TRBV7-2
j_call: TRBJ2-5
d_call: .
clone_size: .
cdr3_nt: TGTGCCAGCAGCTTACAGGGGTTAGGAGAGACCCAGTACTTC
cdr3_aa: CASSLQGLGETQYF

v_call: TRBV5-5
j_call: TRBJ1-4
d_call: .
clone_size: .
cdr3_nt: TGTGCCAGCAGCTCGCAAGGAGCTAATGAAAAACTGTTTTTT
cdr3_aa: CASSSQGANEKLFF

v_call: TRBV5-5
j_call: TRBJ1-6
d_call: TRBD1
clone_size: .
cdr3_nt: TGTGCCAGCAGCAATAGACAGGGGCGAGGGTATAATTCACCCCTCCACTTT
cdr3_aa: CASSNRQGRGYNSPLHF

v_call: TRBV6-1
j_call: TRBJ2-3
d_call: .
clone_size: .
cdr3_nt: TGTGCCAGCGTAGCTGGGGGCACAGATACGCAGTATTTT
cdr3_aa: CASVAGGTDTQYF

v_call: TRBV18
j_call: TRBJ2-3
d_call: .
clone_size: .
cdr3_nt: TGTGCCAGCTCACCGGGCGTTCAGAGCGCAGATACGCAGTATTTT
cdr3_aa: CASSPGVQSADTQYF

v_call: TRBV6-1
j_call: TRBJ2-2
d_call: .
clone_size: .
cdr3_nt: TGTGCCAGCAGTAGCCACACGAACACCGGGGAGCTGTTTTTT
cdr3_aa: CASSSHTNTGELFF

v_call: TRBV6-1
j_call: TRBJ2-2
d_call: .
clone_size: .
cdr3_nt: TGTGCCAGCAGTGAAGAGGGCGCCGGGGAGCTGTTTTTT
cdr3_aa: CASSEEGAGELFF

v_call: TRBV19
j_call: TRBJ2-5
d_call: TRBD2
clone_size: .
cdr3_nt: TGTGCCAGCCGTGACCCGGGAGGGAGTCAAGAGACCCAGTACTTC
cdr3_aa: CASRDPGGSQETQYF

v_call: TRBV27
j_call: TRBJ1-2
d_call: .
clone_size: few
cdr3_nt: TGTGCCAGCAGTCCCTACTTGGGCAGGGGCGATGGCTACACCTTC
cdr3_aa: CASSPYLGRGDGYTF

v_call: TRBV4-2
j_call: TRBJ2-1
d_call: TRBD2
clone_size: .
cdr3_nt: TGTGCCAGCAGCCAAGATCCCAGCGGGGGTAGGGATGAGCAGTTCTTC
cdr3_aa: CASSQDPSGGRDEQFF

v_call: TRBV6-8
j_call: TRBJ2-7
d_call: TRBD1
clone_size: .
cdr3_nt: TGTGCCAGCAACACGGGACAGGGTTCGCTCGAGCAGTACTTC
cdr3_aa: CASNTGQGSLEQYF

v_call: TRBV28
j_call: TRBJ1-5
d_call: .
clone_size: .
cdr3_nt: TGTGCCACCTATCGCCTAGATCAGCCCCAGCATTTT
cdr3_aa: CATYRLDQPQHF

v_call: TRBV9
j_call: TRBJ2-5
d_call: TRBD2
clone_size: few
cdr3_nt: TGTGCCAGCAGCGAGACTAGCGGGGCGATCCAAGAGACCCAGTACTTC
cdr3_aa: CASSETSGAIQETQYF

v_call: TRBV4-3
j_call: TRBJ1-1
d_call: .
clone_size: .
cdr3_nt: TGCGCCAGCAGCCAAGATCTGGGACGTCCAGAAGCTTTCTTT
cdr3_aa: CASSQDLGRPEAFF

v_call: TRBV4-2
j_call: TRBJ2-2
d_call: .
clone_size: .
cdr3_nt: TGTGCCAGCAGCCAAGATCGCGCCCTAGGGACCGGGGAGCTGTTTTTT
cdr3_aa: CASSQDRALGTGELFF

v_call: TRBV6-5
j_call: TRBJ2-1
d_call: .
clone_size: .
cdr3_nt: TGTGCCCACGGGCTGGTGGGCAGCTCCTACAATGAGCAGTTCTTC
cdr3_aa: CAHGLVGSSYNEQFF

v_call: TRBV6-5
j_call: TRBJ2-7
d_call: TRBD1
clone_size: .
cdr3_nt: TGTGCCACCTATCGTACCGGGACAGGGGGCTTCGAGCAGTACTTC
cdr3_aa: CATYRTGTGGFEQYF

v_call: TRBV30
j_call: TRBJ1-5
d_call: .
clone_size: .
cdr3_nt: TGTGCCTGGGGAGCCGGGACGGGCAATCAGCCCCAGCATTTT
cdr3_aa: CAWGAGTGNQPQHF

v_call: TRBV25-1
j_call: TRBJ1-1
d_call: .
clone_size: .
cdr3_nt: TGTGCCAGCAGTGAATCCCCCCCCACCCCGAACACTGAAGCTTTCTTT
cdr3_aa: CASSESPPTPNTEAFF

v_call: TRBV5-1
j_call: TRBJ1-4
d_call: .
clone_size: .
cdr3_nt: TGCGCCAGCAGCTCTGACAGTTGGGGCGAAAAACTGTTTTTT
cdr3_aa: CASSSDSWGEKLFF

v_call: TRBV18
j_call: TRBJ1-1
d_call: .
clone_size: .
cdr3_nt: TGTGCCAGCTCATCCCAGGAGGTGAACACTGAAGCTTTCTTT
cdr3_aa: CASSSQEVNTEAFF

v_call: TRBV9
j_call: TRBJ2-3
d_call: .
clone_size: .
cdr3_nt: TGTGCCAGCAGCGTAGCCTATACGCAGTATTTT
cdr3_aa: CASSVAYTQYF

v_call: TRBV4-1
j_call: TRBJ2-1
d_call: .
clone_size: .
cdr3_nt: TGCGCCAGCAGCGGTGTTAGCTCCTACAATGAGCAGTTCTTC
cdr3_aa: CASSGVSSYNEQFF

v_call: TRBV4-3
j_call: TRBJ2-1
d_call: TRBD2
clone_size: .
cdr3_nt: TGCGCCAGCAGCCAAACTAGCGGGGGCTGGAGCTCCTACAATGAGCAGTTCTTC
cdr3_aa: CASSQTSGGWSSYNEQFF

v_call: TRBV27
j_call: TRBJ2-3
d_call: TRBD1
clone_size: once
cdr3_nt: TGTGCCAGCAGTTCGTTCCTTCTAGGAAGGGGGCTGGGCACAGATACGCAGTATTTT
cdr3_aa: CASSSFLLGRGLGTDTQYF

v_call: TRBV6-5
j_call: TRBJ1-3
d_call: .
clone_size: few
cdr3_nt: TGTGCCAGCAGTGCCCCTTCCGGGACTCCGGATTTT
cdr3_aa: CASSAPSGTPDF

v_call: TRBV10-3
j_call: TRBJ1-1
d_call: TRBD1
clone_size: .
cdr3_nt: TGTGCCATCAGTGGGGACAGGGGGCTGGGTGAAGCTTTCTTT
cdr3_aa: CAISGDRGLGEAFF

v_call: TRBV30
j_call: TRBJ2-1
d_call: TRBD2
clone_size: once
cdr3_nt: TGTGCCTGGAGTGTTAGGGGGTTGGCGGGGGGAAACAATGAGCAGTTCTTC
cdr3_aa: CAWSVRGLAGGNNEQFF

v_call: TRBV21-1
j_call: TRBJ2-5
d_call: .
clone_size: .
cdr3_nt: TGTGCCAGCAGCAAAGGGGCAAAGGCGACCCAGTACTTC
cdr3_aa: CASSKGAKATQYF

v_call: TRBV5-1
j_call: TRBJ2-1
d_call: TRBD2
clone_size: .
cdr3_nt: TGCGCCAGCAGCTTGGCGTGGGTGCGGGGGTTTCGATCATACAATGAGCAGTTCTTC
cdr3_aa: CASSLAWVRGFRSYNEQFF

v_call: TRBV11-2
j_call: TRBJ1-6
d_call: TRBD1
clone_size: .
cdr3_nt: TGTGCCAGCAGCCTACGGGACAGACTAAATTCACCCCTCCACTTT
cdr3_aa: CASSLRDRLNSPLHF

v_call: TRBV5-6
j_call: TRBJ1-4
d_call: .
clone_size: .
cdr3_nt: TGTGCCAGCAGCTTTCTGACTAATTCGAATGAAAAACTGTTTTTT
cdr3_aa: CASSFLTNSNEKLFF

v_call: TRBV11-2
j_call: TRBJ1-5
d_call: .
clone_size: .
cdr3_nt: TGTGCCAGCAGTCCTGGACTGGCACAGCCCCAGCATTTT
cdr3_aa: CASSPGLAQPQHF